Listed here are 25 T cell receptor beta chains from one sample, sequenced in a study of OX40 agonist ivuxolimab in advanced cancers. Profiled with immunoSEQ multiplex PCR; TCRdb holds only in-frame clones, not every one. Of 98,000 or so clones in the sample, 70% to 85% are singletons; the top ten hold roughly 1.6%. Sample: CD4+ or CD8+ T cells sorted from blood, taken in a trial of the OX40 agonist ivuxolimab. The receptors shown here come from an adult with an advanced solid tumor such as melanoma, head and neck, liver or kidney cancer.

This clone showed up just once. The V gene is TRBV29-1, the J gene TRBJ2-5; 9 bases are a match to TRBD1. CDR1 SQVTM and CDR2 ANQGSEA come from the germline V gene. The CDR3 sequence is 13 residues long. With 6 bases clipped from V and 4 bases from J, the junction kept 6 bases outside the gene matches. The CDR3 DNA sequence: TGCAGCGTGAAACAGGGGGCGGGAGAGACCCAGTACTTC. Translation gives CSVKQGAGETQYF.

The chain links TRBV9 to TRBJ1-2; D possibly corresponds to TRBD1 (6 bases). The V gene's germline CDR1 is SGDLS and CDR2 YYNGEE. The CDR3 runs to 16 residues. V was clipped by 3 bases and J by 9 bases, with 24 bases between them. The DNA of the CDR3 is TGTGCCAGCAGCGGTAATCCCTCCTGGGGGGCGCGTAGCTACACCTTC. Protein product: CASSGNPSWGARSYTF.

The rearrangement uses TRBV29-1 and TRBJ2-7; unclear D gene. This CDR3 has 11 residues. V lost 7 bases to trimming and J lost 8 bases, with 15 bases between them. Looked up from germline, CDR1 is SQVTM and CDR2 is ANQGSEA. For the CDR3, the DNA is TGCAGCGCCAGCCTTGAAAAGAAGCAGTACTTC. It codes for CSASLEKKQYF.

V gene TRBV19 combines with J gene TRBJ1-1; 7 nucleotides line up with TRBD1. Germline V gene data show CDR1 as LNHDA and CDR2 as SQIVND (reference sequence). V was clipped by 9 bases and J by 1 base; unmatched bases: 8. This CDR3 comprises 14 residues. This CDR3 reads CASAGGTANTEAFF. The CDR3 nucleotides read TGTGCCAGCGCAGGTGGGACAGCGAACACTGAAGCTTTCTTT.

This sequence joins TRBV7-2 and TRBJ2-2, with D perhaps matching TRBD1 or TRBD2 (5 bases each). The ends were cut back, 8 bases at V and 0 bases at J, with 13 bases in the middle. The CDR3 extends over 15 amino acids. Germline loops: CDR1 SGHTA, CDR2 FQGNSA. The CDR3 nucleotides read TGTGCCAGCTCCCGGGACCCGGCGAACACCGGGGAGCTGTTTTTT. It specifies CASSRDPANTGELFF.

This clone was recorded once. The rearrangement joins TRBV2 to TRBJ2-6; D gene uncertain. There are 16 residues in the CDR3. With 11 bases removed from V and 4 bases from J, the gap between germline ends came to 21 bases. Germline loops: CDR1 SNHLY, CDR2 FYNNEI. CDR3 residues: CAQQSRGPTGANVLTF. The DNA for the CDR3 is TGTGCCCAGCAGTCAAGAGGTCCCACAGGGGCCAACGTCCTGACTTTC.

V usage is TRBV27 and J usage is TRBJ2-7; TRBD2 matches at 10 bases. CDR1 is MNHEY and CDR2 is SMNVEV in the germline V gene (reference sequence). The CDR3 has 14 amino acids. V lost 6 bases, J lost 3 bases, and 5 bases stayed unmatched. CDR3 coding DNA: TGTGCCAGCAGACCTAGCGGGAGTCTCTACGAGCAGTACTTC. Encoded protein: CASRPSGSLYEQYF.

This clone has a single count. This chain uses TRBV6-1 with TRBJ2-7, with D possibly matching TRBD2 (6 bases). The CDR3 covers 15 residues. V was shortened by 4 bases and J by 1 base, with 14 bases between the two germline ends. Germline V gene sequence: CDR1 MNHNS, CDR2 SASEGT. The CDR3 sequence: CASSASGTASYEQYF. The DNA for the CDR3 is TGTGCCAGCAGTGCCTCCGGGACTGCATCCTACGAGCAGTACTTC.

The rearrangement joins TRBV28 to TRBJ2-7; no clear D. Per the germline V gene, CDR1 is MDHEN and CDR2 is SYDVKM. CDR3 size: 13 residues. Trimming left V 7 bases short and J 3 bases short, with 13 bases between. The CDR3 sequence: CASNYGTGYEQYF. The CDR3 DNA reads as TGTGCCAGCAACTATGGTACGGGCTACGAGCAGTACTTC.

The chain couples TRBV11-2 to TRBJ2-4, with D tentatively TRBD1 (6 bases). V was shortened by 5 bases and J by 0 bases, with 23 bases between the two germline ends. Germline-derived CDR1 and CDR2 are SGHAT and FQNNGV. This CDR3 is built from 19 residues. The CDR3 spells CASSLSTGPTNLAKNIQYF. The CDR3 DNA reads as TGTGCCAGCAGCCTCTCGACAGGCCCCACGAACCTAGCCAAAAACATTCAGTACTTC.

As for this clone: Other DNA sequences in this specimen translate into the identical CDR3. The chain couples TRBV7-2 to TRBJ1-2, with D tentatively TRBD1 (5 bases). Germline V gives CDR1 SGHTA, CDR2 FQGNSA. The CDR3 spans 14 residues. The V end lost 1 base, the J end lost 5 bases, and 11 bases lay between the germline ends. The DNA for the CDR3 is TGTGCCAGCAGCTTAGTCCAGGGACCTTATGGCTACACCTTC. Amino acids: CASSLVQGPYGYTF. The full variable domain, in which reference TRBV7-2 and TRBJ1-2 provide the parts outside the CDR3, is GAGVSQSPSNKVTEKGKDVELRCDPISGHTALYWYRQSLGQGLEFLIYFQGNSAPDKSGLPSDRFSAERTGGSVSTLTIQRTQQEDSAVYLCASSLVQGPYGYTFGSGTRLTVV.

The chain joins TRBV19 to TRBJ1-1; 11 bases line up with TRBD1. J gave up 6 bases and V 7 bases, and 7 bases lay outside the gene matches. This CDR3 is 14 amino acids long. The germline CDR1 and CDR2 sequences are LNHDA and SQIVND (reference sequence). The CDR3 sequence: CASNRDRGFSEAFF. The CDR3, as DNA: TGTGCCAGTAATCGGGACAGGGGGTTTTCTGAAGCTTTCTTT.

The chain couples TRBV29-1 to TRBJ2-5; D is possibly TRBD1 (7 bases). Trimming pared 6 bases from V and 1 base from J, leaving 12 bases between. Germline V lookup: CDR1 SQVTM, CDR2 ANQGSEA. There are 13 residues in the CDR3. CDR3 DNA sequence: TGCAGCGTGCCGGGGGACAGCCAAGAGACCCAGTACTTC. Translation: CSVPGDSQETQYF.

V is TRBV6-5 and J is TRBJ1-5, with 9 bases matching TRBD1. Germline CDR1 MNHEY, CDR2 SVGAGI. The CDR3 has 15 amino acids. V lost 6 bases to trimming and J lost 0 bases; unmatched junction nucleotides: 3. CDR3 residues: CASSSDRGSNQPQHF. In DNA, the CDR3 is TGTGCCAGCAGCTCGGACAGGGGTAGCAATCAGCCCCAGCATTTT.

The V and J genes are TRBV14 and TRBJ2-3, with 15 bases fitting TRBD2. J was trimmed by 4 bases and V by 0 bases; bases with no gene match: 5. This CDR3 is built from 18 residues. The V gene's germline CDR1 is SGHDN and CDR2 FVKESK. The CDR3 here is CASSQDFRTSGGADTQYF. CDR3 in DNA: TGTGCCAGCAGCCAAGATTTCCGGACTAGCGGGGGGGCAGATACGCAGTATTTT. The entire variable domain, with the rest obtained from reference TRBV14 and TRBJ2-3, is as follows: EAGVTQFPSHSVIEKGQTVTLRCDPISGHDNLYWYRRVMGKEIKFLLHFVKESKQDESGMPNNRFLAERTGGTYSTLKVQPAELEDSGVYFCASSQDFRTSGGADTQYFGPGTRLTVL.

This chain uses TRBV19 with TRBJ2-7; no reliable D call. Germline assignment: CDR1 LNHDA and CDR2 SQIVND (reference sequence). The ends were cut back, 1 base at V and 2 bases at J, with 12 bases in the middle. The CDR3 has 15 residues. The CDR3 reads CASSIGQYPTYEQYF. CDR3 DNA: TGTGCCAGTAGTATAGGGCAGTACCCCACCTACGAGCAGTACTTC. Variable domain in full (rest from reference TRBV19 and TRBJ2-7): DGGITQSPKYLFRKEGQNVTLSCEQNLNHDAMYWYRQDPGQGLRLIYYSQIVNDFQKGDIAEGYSVSREKKESFPLTVTSAQKNPTAFYLCASSIGQYPTYEQYFGPGTRLTVT.

The rearrangement joins TRBV4-2 to TRBJ1-5; a weak D match, TRBD1 (6 bases). V was trimmed by 2 bases and J by 0 bases, leaving 14 bases between them. This CDR3 region has 17 residues. From germline, CDR1 is LGHNA and CDR2 YNFKEQ. This chain's CDR3 is CASSQNAGARSNQPQHF. The CDR3 coding sequence is TGTGCCAGCAGCCAAAATGCGGGGGCGCGTAGCAATCAGCCCCAGCATTTT.

The genes are TRBV6-6 and TRBJ2-2; TRBD2 aligns across 7 bases. Unmatched junction bases numbered 11, after V lost 6 bases and J lost 4 bases. Germline V lookup: CDR1 MNHNY, CDR2 SVGAGI (reference sequence). This CDR3 has 16 residues. CDR3 loop: CASSPKGGGGTGELFF. The CDR3 nucleotides are TGTGCCAGCAGCCCTAAGGGTGGCGGGGGCACCGGGGAGCTGTTTTTT.

This sequence joins TRBV10-3 and TRBJ2-7; the D is unclear. CDR1 is ENHRY and CDR2 is SYGVKD in the germline V gene. V was shortened by 3 bases and J by 2 bases, with 11 bases between the two germline ends. This CDR3 comprises 14 residues. The CDR3 bases are TGTGCCATCAGTGATGCCTCCGATACCTACGAGCAGTACTTC. It specifies CAISDASDTYEQYF.

The chain is built from TRBV28 and TRBJ1-2; D might be TRBD1 (5 bases). The CDR3 has 18 amino acids. The germline V and J ends were trimmed by 4 bases and 0 bases, with 21 bases remaining between them. The germline CDR1 and CDR2 sequences are MDHEN and SYDVKM. For the CDR3, the DNA is TGTGCCAGCAGTTCCCCCCCGGGGCCCTACGACTCTAACTATGGCTACACCTTC. Its protein is CASSSPPGPYDSNYGYTF.

This clone came up a few times. The chain recombines TRBV28 with TRBJ2-7; 13 bases map to TRBD2. J lost 6 bases, V lost 6 bases, and 14 bases had no gene match. The germline gives CDR1 MDHEN, CDR2 SYDVKM. The length of the CDR3 is 17 residues. The CDR3: CASRWTSGSSLYPEQYF. CDR3 in DNA: TGTGCCAGCAGGTGGACTAGCGGGAGTTCTTTGTATCCCGAGCAGTACTTC.

The genes are TRBV18 and TRBJ2-7; 9 bases are shared with TRBD1. This CDR3 spans 16 amino acids. J was trimmed by 3 bases and V by 3 bases; bases with no gene match: 9. The germline CDR1 and CDR2 sequences are KGHSH and LQKENI. CDR3 DNA: TGTGCCAGCTCACCTTTAGGGACAGGGTCAAACTACGAGCAGTACTTC. Protein: CASSPLGTGSNYEQYF. Full variable domain (rest looked up from reference TRBV18 and TRBJ2-7): NAGVMQNPRHLVRRRGQEARLRCSPMKGHSHVYWYRQLPEEGLKFMVYLQKENIIDESGMPKERFSAEFPKEGPSILRIQQVVRGDSAAYFCASSPLGTGSNYEQYFGPGTRLTVT.

The CDR3 is CASTASTDTQYF. The CDR3 DNA sequence: TGCGCCAGCACCGCTAGCACAGATACGCAGTATTTT. The V and J genes are TRBV5-1 and TRBJ2-3; D uncertain. Germline V gives CDR1 SGHRS, CDR2 YFSETQ. The ends were cut back, 6 bases at V and 0 bases at J, with 5 bases in the middle. The CDR3 covers 12 residues.

The gene calls are TRBV28 and TRBJ2-5; TRBD1 is a possible D gene (6 bases). CDR1 and CDR2 from the germline V gene are MDHEN and SYDVKM. The CDR3 extends over 16 amino acids. The V end was cut by 6 bases, the J end by 5 bases, with 22 bases between. The CDR3 here is CASSPTTGLEGETQYF. The CDR3 DNA reads as TGTGCCAGCAGCCCAACGACAGGACTCGAGGGGGAGACCCAGTACTTC. The full variable domain, its missing parts supplied by reference TRBV28 and TRBJ2-5, is DVKVTQSSRYLVKRTGEKVFLECVQDMDHENMFWYRQDPGLGLRLIYFSYDVKMKEKGDIPEGYSVSREKKERFSLILESASTNQTSMYLCASSPTTGLEGETQYFGPGTRLLVL.

The chain couples TRBV11-3 to TRBJ1-1; D is perhaps TRBD1 (6 bases). The CDR3 runs to 14 residues. Trimming cost V 3 bases and J 3 bases, with 11 bases left between them. The germline CDR1 and CDR2 sequences are SGHNT and YENEEA. CDR3 nucleotide sequence: TGTGCCAGCAGCTTCAGGGGAGGGGACACTGAAGCTTTCTTT. Translation gives CASSFRGGDTEAFF. Using reference TRBV11-3 and TRBJ1-1 for the parts outside the CDR3, the full variable domain is EAGVVQSPRYKIIEKKQPVAFWCNPISGHNTLYWYLQNLGQGPELLIRYENEEAVDDSQLPKDRFSAERLKGVDSTLKIQPAELGDSAVYLCASSFRGGDTEAFFGQGTRLTVV.